The 19 T cell receptor beta chains in this list originate from one sample, sequenced in a study of OX40 agonist ivuxolimab in advanced cancers. Sequencing used immunoSEQ multiplex PCR; TCRdb keeps in-frame clones, though not all of them. The sample lists about 80,000 clones, more than 90% seen once, with approximately 0.7% in the top ten. The sequencing used CD4+ or CD8+ T cells sorted from blood, collected in a trial of the OX40 agonist ivuxolimab. All receptors derive from an adult with an advanced solid tumor such as melanoma, head and neck, liver or kidney cancer.

This chain uses TRBV28 with TRBJ2-2; a possible D gene is TRBD1 (8 bases). V gave up 8 bases and J gave up 2 bases, with 27 bases separating them. CDR3 size: 19 residues. The germline V gene encodes CDR1 MDHEN and CDR2 SYDVKM. This CDR3 reads CASGDRTISSGLNTGELFF. The CDR3, as DNA: TGTGCCAGCGGGGACAGGACCATTTCTAGCGGACTTAACACCGGGGAGCTGTTTTTT. The entire variable domain, with the rest obtained from reference TRBV28 and TRBJ2-2, is as follows: DVKVTQSSRYLVKRTGEKVFLECVQDMDHENMFWYRQDPGLGLRLIYFSYDVKMKEKGDIPEGYSVSREKKERFSLILESASTNQTSMYLCASGDRTISSGLNTGELFFGEGSRLTVL.

V gene TRBV7-8 combines with J gene TRBJ2-2, with D unclear. Germline loops: CDR1 SGHVS, CDR2 FQNEAQ. Between the trimmed V and J ends, which lost 3 bases and 5 bases, there was a span of 7 bases. The CDR3 spans 13 residues. The CDR3 here is CASSLTMTGELFF. Here the CDR3 DNA reads TGTGCCAGCAGCTTGACCATGACCGGGGAGCTGTTTTTT.

The chain couples TRBV30 to TRBJ1-2; TRBD1 might be the D (5 bases). Looked up from germline, CDR1 is GTSNPN and CDR2 is SVGIG (reference sequence). This CDR3 has 12 amino acids. The V gene lost 3 bases and the J gene lost 4 bases, with 9 bases spanning the gap. The CDR3 is CAWSRGIYGYTF. The CDR3 nucleotides are TGTGCCTGGAGCCGGGGGATCTATGGCTACACCTTC. The complete variable domain, with remaining parts taken from reference TRBV30 and TRBJ1-2, reads SQTIHQWPATLVQPVGSPLSLECTVEGTSNPNLYWYRQAAGRGLQLLFYSVGIGQISSEVPQNLSASRPQDRQFILSSKKLLLSDSGFYLCAWSRGIYGYTFGSGTRLTVV.

The V and J genes are TRBV28 and TRBJ1-4, with 8 nucleotides matching TRBD1. The ends lost 7 bases at V and 8 bases at J; junction bases unmatched: 12. This CDR3 has 15 residues. Germline CDR1 is MDHEN and CDR2 is SYDVKM. The CDR3 is CASNGQGTGGEKLFF. CDR3 bases: TGTGCCAGCAACGGACAGGGCACGGGGGGCGAAAAACTGTTTTTT.

The chain links TRBV19 to TRBJ2-5, with D uncertain. Germline CDR1 is LNHDA and CDR2 is SQIVND (reference sequence). V was clipped by 5 bases and J by 2 bases, with 9 bases between them. This CDR3 region has 13 residues. The CDR3 spells CASSPRHQETQYF. The CDR3 DNA reads TGTGCCAGTAGTCCCCGACATCAAGAGACCCAGTACTTC. The full variable domain, completed using reference TRBV19 and TRBJ2-5, is DGGITQSPKYLFRKEGQNVTLSCEQNLNHDAMYWYRQDPGQGLRLIYYSQIVNDFQKGDIAEGYSVSREKKESFPLTVTSAQKNPTAFYLCASSPRHQETQYFGPGTRLLVL.

This chain uses TRBV4-3 with TRBJ1-1; a possible D gene is TRBD1 (6 bases). Trimming shortened V by 0 bases and J by 8 bases, and 10 bases separated the two germline ends. This CDR3 comprises 13 residues. Germline lookup yields CDR1 LGHNA and CDR2 YSLEER. In nucleotides, the CDR3 is TGCGCCAGCAGCCAAGATTCCGGACAGGAAGCTTTCTTT. This codes for CASSQDSGQEAFF.

In DNA, the CDR3 is TGTGCCAGTACCCTTGGACAGTCAAACACCGGGGAGCTGTTTTTT. It specifies CASTLGQSNTGELFF. The gene calls are TRBV19 and TRBJ2-2; perhaps TRBD1 as D (6 bases). Per the germline V gene, CDR1 is LNHDA and CDR2 is SQIVND (reference sequence). CDR3 length: 15 amino acids. Between the trimmed V and J ends, which lost 7 bases and 2 bases, there was a span of 14 bases.

This chain connects TRBV6-5 to TRBJ2-1; no firm D call. Between the trimmed V and J ends, which lost 0 bases and 0 bases, there was a span of 9 bases. The CDR3 is 16 amino acids. Germline loops: CDR1 MNHEY, CDR2 SVGAGI. The CDR3 sequence: CASSYSSDSSYNEQFF. As DNA, the CDR3 is TGTGCCAGCAGTTACTCTTCAGATAGCTCCTACAATGAGCAGTTCTTC.

This chain uses TRBV9 with TRBJ2-7; the match to TRBD1 covers 8 bases. Trimming at V came to 3 bases and at J to 6 bases, leaving 8 bases not matched to a gene. Germline V gives CDR1 SGDLS, CDR2 YYNGEE. This CDR3 is 14 amino acids long. For the CDR3, the DNA is TGTGCCAGCAGCGGAACGACAGGGGTCACCGAGCAGTACTTC. Protein: CASSGTTGVTEQYF.

The rearrangement uses TRBV2 and TRBJ1-5, with D possibly TRBD1 on 5 matching bases. CDR3 size: 15 residues. The V and J ends lost 3 bases and 0 bases respectively, with 9 bases between them. The V gene's germline CDR1 is SNHLY and CDR2 FYNNEI. The CDR3 DNA sequence: TGTGCCAGCAGTGACCAGGGAAATAGCAATCAGCCCCAGCATTTT. Translated, it gives CASSDQGNSNQPQHF.

The V call is TRBV9, the J call TRBJ2-1; TRBD2 aligns across 8 bases. This CDR3 has 15 residues. The germline CDR1 and CDR2 sequences are SGDLS and YYNGEE. After removal of 4 bases from V and 8 bases from J, the junction contained 11 bases not matched to a gene. The CDR3 sequence: CASSFSGSRGDEQFF. Here the CDR3 DNA reads TGTGCCAGCAGCTTCAGCGGGAGTAGAGGGGATGAGCAGTTCTTC.

The chain couples TRBV5-1 to TRBJ2-3; a weak D match, TRBD2 (6 bases). The germline gives CDR1 SGHRS, CDR2 YFSETQ. V lost 2 bases and J lost 2, with 12 bases in between. This CDR3 region has 15 residues. Here the CDR3 DNA reads TGCGCCAGCAGCTTCCTTGGACTACCCACAGATACGCAGTATTTT. Translating it yields CASSFLGLPTDTQYF.

The CDR3 DNA is TGTGCCAGCAGCTTAGGTCCAGTCCCCAACACCGGGGAGCTGTTTTTT. It is translated as CASSLGPVPNTGELFF. The gene calls are TRBV7-8 and TRBJ2-2; the D is unclear. Deletions cut 1 base from V and 2 bases from J, with 11 bases between. The length of the CDR3 is 16 residues. Germline lookup yields CDR1 SGHVS and CDR2 FQNEAQ.

The chain couples TRBV5-1 to TRBJ1-2, with 7 bases aligning to TRBD1. Germline loops: CDR1 SGHRS, CDR2 YFSETQ. The CDR3 extends over 14 amino acids. V trimming: 4 bases; J trimming: 0 bases; junction bases outside the gene matches: 3. DNA of the CDR3: TGCGCCAGCAGCGGGACAGTTTCTAACTATGGCTACACCTTC. Translating it yields CASSGTVSNYGYTF.

The count of this clone is one. The chain links TRBV4-1 to TRBJ2-1; TRBD1 matches 11 bases. Germline V lookup: CDR1 MGHRA, CDR2 YSYEKL. This CDR3 spans 15 amino acids. V shed 3 bases, J shed 9 bases, and the junction held 7 bases outside the gene matches. The CDR3 DNA is TGCGCCAGCAGCCACGGACAGGGGGCGCGTGGTGAGCAGTTCTTC. Translating it yields CASSHGQGARGEQFF.

The chain links TRBV4-3 to TRBJ2-7, with D hard to call. Looked up from germline, CDR1 is LGHNA and CDR2 is YSLEER. This CDR3 is 13 amino acids long. Trimming left V 0 bases short and J 5 bases short, with 8 bases between. The DNA of the CDR3 is TGCGCCAGCAGCCAAGAAACACGGAACGAGCAGTACTTC. Translated: CASSQETRNEQYF.

The V gene is TRBV7-8, the J gene TRBJ1-4; TRBD1 is a possible D gene (5 bases). The CDR3 contains 15 residues. V gave up 1 base and J gave up 8 bases, with 14 bases separating them. Germline V CDR1 and CDR2: SGHVS, FQNEAQ. CDR3 sequence (DNA): TGTGCCAGCAGCTTAGTGGGGCGGGGGAAGGAAAAACTGTTTTTT. It specifies CASSLVGRGKEKLFF.

V gene TRBV19 combines with J gene TRBJ1-5; D is undetermined. The CDR3 extends over 15 amino acids. Trimming took 4 bases from V and 5 from J, leaving 15 bases between them. CDR1 LNHDA and CDR2 SQIVND come from the germline V gene (reference sequence). Here the CDR3 reads CASSNIEGLYQPQHF. Here the CDR3 DNA reads TGTGCCAGTAGTAACATTGAGGGTCTTTATCAGCCCCAGCATTTT.

This clone was detected once. The chain carries TRBV30 and TRBJ1-2; 8 bases align to TRBD1. CDR1 is GTSNPN, CDR2 SVGIG, per germline (reference sequence). The CDR3 consists of 18 residues. Trimming removed 2 bases from V and 0 bases from J; junction bases left unmatched: 14. CDR3 nucleotide sequence: TGTGCCTGGAGTTTGTCTAGCGGCCGGACAGGGACTAACTATGGCTACACCTTC. Protein sequence: CAWSLSSGRTGTNYGYTF. The full variable domain, completed using reference TRBV30 and TRBJ1-2, is SQTIHQWPATLVQPVGSPLSLECTVEGTSNPNLYWYRQAAGRGLQLLFYSVGIGQISSEVPQNLSASRPQDRQFILSSKKLLLSDSGFYLCAWSLSSGRTGTNYGYTFGSGTRLTVV.